This TCR beta chain is drawn from a study of T cell repertoires in cytomegalovirus infection. Whole-study context: Evidence of both CMV infection and a matching HLA type came from public TCR beta signatures.

This clonotype showed up just once. Antigen specificity is unknown. TCRdb itself ran the reads through MiXCR, one entry per CDR3 protein. This sample yields around 710,000 distinct CDR3 sequences, of which 29% are seen a single time; roughly 14% belongs to the top ten. The sequenced sample was cultured CD8+ T cells from PBMCs, obtained from culture after CMV antigen stimulation. This TCR was sampled from a human donor in good health (CMV status not recorded). Some clones in this sample may be carry-over from other donors' samples.

CDR3 DNA sequence: TGTGCCAGCAGCAACCGGGACGTGCAAGAGACCCAGTACTTC. Encoded protein: CASSNRDVQETQYF. The rearrangement links TRBV28 to TRBJ2-5, with D perhaps TRBD1 or TRBD2 (5 bases each). Germline CDR1 reads MDHEN; CDR2 reads SYDVKM. The CDR3 consists of 14 residues. Between the trimmed V and J ends, which lost 6 bases and 2 bases, there was a span of 13 bases.